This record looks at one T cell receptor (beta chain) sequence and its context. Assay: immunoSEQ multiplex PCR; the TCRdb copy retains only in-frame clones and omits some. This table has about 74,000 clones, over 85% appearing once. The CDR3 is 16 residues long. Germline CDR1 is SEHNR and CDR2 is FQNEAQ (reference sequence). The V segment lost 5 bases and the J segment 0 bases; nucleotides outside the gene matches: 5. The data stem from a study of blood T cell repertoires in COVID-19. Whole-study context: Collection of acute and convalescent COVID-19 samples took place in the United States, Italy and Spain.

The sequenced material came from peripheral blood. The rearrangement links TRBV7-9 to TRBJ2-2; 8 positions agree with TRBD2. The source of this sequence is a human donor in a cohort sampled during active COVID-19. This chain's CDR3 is CASSLTSGSNTGELFF. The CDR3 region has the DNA TGTGCCAGCAGCCTAACTAGCGGATCGAACACCGGGGAGCTGTTTTTT.